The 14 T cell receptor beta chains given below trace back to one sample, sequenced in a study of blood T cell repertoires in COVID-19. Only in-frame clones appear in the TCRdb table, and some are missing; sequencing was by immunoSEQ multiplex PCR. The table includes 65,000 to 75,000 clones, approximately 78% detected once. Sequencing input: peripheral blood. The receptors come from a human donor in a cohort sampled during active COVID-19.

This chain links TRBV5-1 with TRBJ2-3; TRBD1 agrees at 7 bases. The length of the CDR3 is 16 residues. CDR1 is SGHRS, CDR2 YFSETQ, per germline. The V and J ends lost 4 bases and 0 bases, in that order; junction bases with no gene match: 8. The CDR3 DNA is TGCGCCAGCAGCGCGTCCGGGACAGCTAGCACAGATACGCAGTATTTT. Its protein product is CASSASGTASTDTQYF.

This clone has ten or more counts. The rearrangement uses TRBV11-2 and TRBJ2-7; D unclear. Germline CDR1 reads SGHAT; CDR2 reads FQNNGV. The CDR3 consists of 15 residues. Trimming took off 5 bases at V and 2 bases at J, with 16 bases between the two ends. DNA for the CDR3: TGTGCCAGCAGCACACCAAAGTGGCAGGCCTACGAGCAGTACTTC. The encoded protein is CASSTPKWQAYEQYF.

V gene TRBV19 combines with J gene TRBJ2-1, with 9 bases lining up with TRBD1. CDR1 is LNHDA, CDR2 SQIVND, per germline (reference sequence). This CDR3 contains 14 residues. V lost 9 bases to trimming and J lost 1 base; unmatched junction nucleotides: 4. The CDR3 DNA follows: TGTGCCAGCTCGGGACAGGGATCCTACAATGAGCAGTTCTTC. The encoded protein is CASSGQGSYNEQFF. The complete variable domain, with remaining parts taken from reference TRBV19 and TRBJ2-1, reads DGGITQSPKYLFRKEGQNVTLSCEQNLNHDAMYWYRQDPGQGLRLIYYSQIVNDFQKGDIAEGYSVSREKKESFPLTVTSAQKNPTAFYLCASSGQGSYNEQFFGPGTRLTVL.

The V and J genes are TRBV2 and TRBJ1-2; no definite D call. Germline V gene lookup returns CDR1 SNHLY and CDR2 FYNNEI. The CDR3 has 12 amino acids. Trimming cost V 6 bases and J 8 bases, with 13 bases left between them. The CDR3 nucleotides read TGTGCCAGCAGCGAAATTGCCCGGGGCTACACCTTC. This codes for CASSEIARGYTF.

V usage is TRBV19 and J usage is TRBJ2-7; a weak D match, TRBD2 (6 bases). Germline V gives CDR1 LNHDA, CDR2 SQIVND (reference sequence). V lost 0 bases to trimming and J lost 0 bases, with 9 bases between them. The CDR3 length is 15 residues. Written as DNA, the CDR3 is TGTGCCAGTAGTATAGAAACGGGAGCCTCCTACGAGCAGTACTTC. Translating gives CASSIETGASYEQYF.

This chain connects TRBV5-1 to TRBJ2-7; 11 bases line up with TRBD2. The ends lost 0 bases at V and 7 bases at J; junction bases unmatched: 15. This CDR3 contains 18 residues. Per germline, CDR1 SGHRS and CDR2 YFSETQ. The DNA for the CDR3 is TGCGCCAGCAGCTTGGACGGGGTAGGGGGGACTAGCGGTGCGGAGCAGTACTTC. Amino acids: CASSLDGVGGTSGAEQYF.

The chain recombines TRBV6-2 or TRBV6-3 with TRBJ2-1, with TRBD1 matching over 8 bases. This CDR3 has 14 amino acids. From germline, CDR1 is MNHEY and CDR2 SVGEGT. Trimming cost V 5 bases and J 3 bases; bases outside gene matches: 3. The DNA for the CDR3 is TGTGCCAGCAGTCAACAGGGGGTCTACAATGAGCAGTTCTTC. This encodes CASSQQGVYNEQFF.

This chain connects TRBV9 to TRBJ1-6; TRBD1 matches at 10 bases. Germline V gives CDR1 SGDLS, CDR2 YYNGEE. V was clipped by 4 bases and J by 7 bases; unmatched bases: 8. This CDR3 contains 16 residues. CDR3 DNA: TGTGCCAGCAGCATCGGGACAGGGGTGCGGAATTCACCCCTCCACTTT. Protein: CASSIGTGVRNSPLHF.

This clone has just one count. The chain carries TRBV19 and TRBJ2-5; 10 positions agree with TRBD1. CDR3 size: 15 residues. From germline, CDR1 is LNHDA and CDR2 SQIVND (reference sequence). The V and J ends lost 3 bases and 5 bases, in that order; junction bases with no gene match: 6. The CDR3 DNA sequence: TGTGCCAGTAGTATGGCCGGGACAGGGGTGGAGACCCAGTACTTC. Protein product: CASSMAGTGVETQYF.

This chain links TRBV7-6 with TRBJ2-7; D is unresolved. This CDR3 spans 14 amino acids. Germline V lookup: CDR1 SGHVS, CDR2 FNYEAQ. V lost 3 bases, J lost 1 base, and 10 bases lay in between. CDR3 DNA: TGTGCCAGCAGCTTTGGCGGTGGTTCCTACGAGCAGTACTTC. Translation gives CASSFGGGSYEQYF.

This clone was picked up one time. This CDR3 is CASSVGVGGEQYF. As DNA, the CDR3 is TGTGCCAGCAGCGTAGGTGTGGGAGGCGAGCAGTACTTC. This sequence joins TRBV9 and TRBJ2-7; a possible D gene is TRBD2 (6 bases). V was clipped by 0 bases and J by 6 bases, with 10 bases between them. In germline, CDR1 is SGDLS, CDR2 YYNGEE. CDR3 length: 13 amino acids.

The DNA of the CDR3 is TGTGCCAGCAGCGGGGACTCGCAGCTCCAAGAGACCCAGTACTTC. Translation gives CASSGDSQLQETQYF. The chain is built from TRBV5-4 and TRBJ2-5; D is perhaps TRBD2 (6 bases). V gave up 4 bases and J gave up 1 base, with 14 bases separating them. There are 15 residues in the CDR3. CDR1 is SGHNT and CDR2 is YYREEE in the germline V gene (reference sequence).

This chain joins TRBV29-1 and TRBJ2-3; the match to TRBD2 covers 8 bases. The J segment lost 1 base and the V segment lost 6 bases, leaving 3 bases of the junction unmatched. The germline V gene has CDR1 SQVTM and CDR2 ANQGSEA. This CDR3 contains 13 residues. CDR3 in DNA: TGCAGCGTCGTGACTAGCGGCACAGATACGCAGTATTTT. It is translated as CSVVTSGTDTQYF.

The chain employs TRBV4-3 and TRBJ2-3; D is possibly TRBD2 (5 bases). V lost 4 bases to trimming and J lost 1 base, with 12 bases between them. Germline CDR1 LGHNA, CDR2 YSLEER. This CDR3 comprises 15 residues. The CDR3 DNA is TGCGCCAGCAGCCCTTCGGGGTGGGGCACAGATACGCAGTATTTT. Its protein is CASSPSGWGTDTQYF.